What follows is one TCR beta chain and its context. The antigen remains undetermined. The CDR3 has 16 residues. Looked up from germline, CDR1 is LGHNA and CDR2 is YNFKEQ. V gave up 1 base and J gave up 1 base, with 14 bases separating them. With 60 Vbeta and 13 Jbeta primers, the PCR was carried out. As originally analysed: The count from a later analysis was 79 million or so unique TCR beta chains, some 9.9 million of them shared. Method: immunoSEQ multiplex PCR; TCRdb's copy keeps in-frame clones and lacks some. From that table come the V and J calls and clone size; the DNA was used to work out D and trimming. The profile shows some 150,000 clones, about 80% of them singletons. This entry is derived from a study of cytomegalovirus exposure and HLA in healthy donors. Study results and caveats: Rarity characterized most TCR sequences, yet some public TCRs appeared in many donors.

This chain connects TRBV4-2 to TRBJ2-7, with a tentative D call TRBD2 (5 bases). Specimen: PBMCs. The sequence came from a young man in good health and CMV-seropositive. The CDR3 is CASSQATTRGSYEQYF. The CDR3 nucleotides are TGTGCCAGCAGCCAAGCGACGACGAGAGGGTCCTACGAGCAGTACTTC.